This T cell receptor beta chain was profiled in a study of cytomegalovirus exposure and HLA in healthy donors. PCR employed 60 Vbeta and 13 Jbeta primers. Sequenced by immunoSEQ multiplex PCR; TCRdb stores in-frame clones only, minus some. The table lists 200,000 to 300,000 clones, around 84% of them singletons. The CDR3 length is 15 residues. The germline V gene encodes CDR1 MGHRA and CDR2 YSYEKL. Between the trimmed V and J ends, which lost 3 bases and 2 bases, there was a span of 14 bases. Sequenced sample: PBMCs. The clonotype was recovered from a girl aged 2 to 9 in good health and CMV-seronegative. The rearrangement uses TRBV4-1 and TRBJ2-7; D is possibly TRBD2 (6 bases). The CDR3 sequence: CASSQGPGRPYEQYF. CDR3 DNA sequence: TGCGCCAGCAGCCAGGGCCCAGGGAGGCCCTACGAGCAGTACTTC.